This TCR beta chain is from a study of beta chain features in type 1 diabetes. Across the whole study: Taken together, all samples contributed fewer than 110 million examined sorted cells. Findings of the study overall: Fewer junction insertions and more nucleotide deletions appeared in type 1 diabetes patients. Moderately but significantly shorter TCRB CDR3s were found in Type 1 diabetes patients in all four CD4+ subsets. Unsettled here was the matter of whether HLA type influences TCRB rearrangement.

This clone showed up just a few times. Antigen: not known. Investigators reverse transcribed all isolated RNA, so they sequenced expressed TCRB transcripts. Sequencing was performed with immunoSEQ multiplex PCR; in TCRdb, only in-frame clones are kept and a portion is missing. The repertoire holds roughly 53,000 clones, with 35% to 50% as singletons. The CDR3 sequence is 14 residues long. Per the germline V gene, CDR1 is MDHEN and CDR2 is SYDVKM. V was cut by 3 bases and J by 3 bases, with 10 bases left in between. The sample was Tregs from blood. The V and J genes are TRBV28 and TRBJ2-3; D perhaps matches TRBD2 (6 bases). The TCR was taken from a man in his thirties or forties with type 1 diabetes. CDR3 coding DNA: TGTGCCAGCAGTTTGGGGGGAGGAACAGATACGCAGTATTTT. This codes for CASSLGGGTDTQYF.